One sample yielded the 10 T cell receptor beta chains listed below, sequenced in a study of blood T cell repertoires in COVID-19. Produced via immunoSEQ multiplex PCR; TCRdb's table is partial and in-frame only. Among 30,000 or so clones listed, roughly 82% were seen once. Material: peripheral blood. The origin of the receptors is a man older than 75 with active or convalescent COVID-19.

The rearrangement links TRBV11-2 to TRBJ2-1; 11 bases fit TRBD2. This CDR3 comprises 16 residues. V dropped 5 bases and J dropped 4; count of bases not matched to a gene: 7. CDR1 and CDR2 (germline): SGHAT, FQNNGV. CDR3 loop: CASSHQLAGDYNEQFF. DNA of the CDR3: TGTGCCAGCAGCCACCAACTAGCGGGGGATTACAATGAGCAGTTCTTC.

V gene TRBV10-3 combines with J gene TRBJ2-1, with D possibly being TRBD2 (5 bases). V was pared by 4 bases and J by 1 base, with 23 bases between. Per germline, CDR1 ENHRY and CDR2 SYGVKD. This CDR3 has 19 amino acids. The CDR3 sequence: CAISGPQEGNFKSYNEQFF. CDR3 in DNA: TGTGCCATCAGTGGCCCCCAAGAGGGAAATTTTAAGTCCTACAATGAGCAGTTCTTC.

The CDR3 region is CASSFGRPSGNTIYF. The CDR3 DNA reads as TGTGCCAGCAGCTTTGGGAGACCCTCTGGAAACACCATATATTTT. The J gene is TRBJ1-3, the V gene TRBV5-6; D uncertain. CDR3 length equals 15 residues. Germline V gene data show CDR1 as SGHDT and CDR2 as YYEEEE. The germline V and J ends were trimmed by 2 bases and 0 bases, with 9 bases remaining between them.

The table lists this clone with a few counts. The rearrangement links TRBV29-1 to TRBJ2-1; TRBD2 might be the D (5 bases). V was shortened by 3 bases and J by 5 bases, with 26 bases between the two germline ends. CDR3 length: 18 residues. Germline assignment: CDR1 SQVTM and CDR2 ANQGSEA. CDR3 nucleotides: TGCAGCGTTGACGACCTAGTGAGCGGCTCCCTGATACACAATGAGCAGTTCTTC. Its protein product is CSVDDLVSGSLIHNEQFF.

This sequence joins TRBV28 and TRBJ2-3, with unresolved D. This CDR3 comprises 14 residues. Germline CDR1 and CDR2: MDHEN and SYDVKM. V lost 3 bases and J 4 bases, leaving 11 bases between the germline ends. The CDR3 nucleotides are TGTGCCAGCAGTTTCGCGAGCCCGGCAGATACGCAGTATTTT. As protein: CASSFASPADTQYF.

This clone occurred a few times. The chain has TRBV5-4 and TRBJ2-7, with TRBD2 identical over 10 bases. Germline CDR1 reads SGHNT; CDR2 reads YYREEE (reference sequence). The CDR3 has 14 amino acids. The V segment lost 4 bases and the J segment 11 bases; nucleotides outside the gene matches: 12. CDR3 protein: CASSHGSGRAVKYF. CDR3 in DNA: TGTGCCAGCAGCCATGGGAGCGGGAGGGCCGTTAAGTACTTC.

There are a few counts of this clone. The CDR3 DNA is TGTGCCACTTCGGGACTAGCGGGGGCCGGGGAGCTGTTTTTT. This encodes CATSGLAGAGELFF. The chain is built from TRBV6-6 and TRBJ2-2; TRBD2 matches at 14 bases. Germline lookup yields CDR1 MNHNY and CDR2 SVGAGI (reference sequence). The ends lost 10 bases at V and 6 bases at J; junction bases unmatched: 4. The CDR3 is 14 amino acids.

V and J are TRBV6-5 and TRBJ2-7; D not certain. Trimming pared 7 bases from V and 1 base from J, leaving 17 bases between. Per germline, CDR1 MNHEY and CDR2 SVGAGI. The CDR3 runs 15 residues. The CDR3 sequence: CASTSASTPSYEQYF. The CDR3, as DNA: TGTGCCAGCACCTCTGCTAGTACCCCTTCCTACGAGCAGTACTTC.

The chain joins TRBV27 to TRBJ2-1; D possibly corresponds to TRBD2 (6 bases). Trimming took off 3 bases at V and 7 bases at J, with 7 bases between the two ends. This CDR3 is built from 12 residues. Germline V gives CDR1 MNHEY, CDR2 SMNVEV (reference sequence). CDR3: CASSFGGNEQFF. In DNA form, the CDR3 reads TGTGCCAGCAGTTTTGGGGGGAATGAGCAGTTCTTC.

V gene TRBV29-1 combines with J gene TRBJ2-7, with 9 bases fitting TRBD2. This CDR3 has 12 amino acids. Per germline, CDR1 SQVTM and CDR2 ANQGSEA. CDR3 amino acids: CRGGGRPYEQYF. CDR3 sequence (DNA): TGCCGCGGGGGGGGGCGACCTTACGAGCAGTACTTC.